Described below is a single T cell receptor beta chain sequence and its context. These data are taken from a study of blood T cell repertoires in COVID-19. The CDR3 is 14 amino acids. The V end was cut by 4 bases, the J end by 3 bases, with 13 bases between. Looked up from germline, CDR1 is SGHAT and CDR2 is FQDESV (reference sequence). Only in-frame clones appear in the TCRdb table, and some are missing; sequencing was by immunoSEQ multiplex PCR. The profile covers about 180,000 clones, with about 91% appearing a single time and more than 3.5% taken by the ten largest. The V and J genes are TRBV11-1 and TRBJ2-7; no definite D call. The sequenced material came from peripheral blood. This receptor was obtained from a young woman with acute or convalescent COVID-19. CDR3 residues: CASSSYQAFYEQYF. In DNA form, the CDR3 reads TGTGCCAGCAGCTCGTATCAGGCGTTCTACGAGCAGTACTTC.